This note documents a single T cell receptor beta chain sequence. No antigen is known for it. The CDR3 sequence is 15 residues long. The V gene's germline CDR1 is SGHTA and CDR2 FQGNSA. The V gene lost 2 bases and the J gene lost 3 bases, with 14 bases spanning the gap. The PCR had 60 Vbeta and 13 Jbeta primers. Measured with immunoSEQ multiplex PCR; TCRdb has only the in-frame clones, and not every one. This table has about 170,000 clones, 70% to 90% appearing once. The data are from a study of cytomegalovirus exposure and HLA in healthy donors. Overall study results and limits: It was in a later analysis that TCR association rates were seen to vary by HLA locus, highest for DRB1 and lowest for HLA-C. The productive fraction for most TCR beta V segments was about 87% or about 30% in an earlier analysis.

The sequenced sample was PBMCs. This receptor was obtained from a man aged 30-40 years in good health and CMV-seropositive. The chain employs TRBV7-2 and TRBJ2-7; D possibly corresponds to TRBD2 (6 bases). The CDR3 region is CASSLWAGRNYEQYF. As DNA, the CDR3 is TGTGCCAGCAGCTTATGGGCAGGGAGGAACTACGAGCAGTACTTC.